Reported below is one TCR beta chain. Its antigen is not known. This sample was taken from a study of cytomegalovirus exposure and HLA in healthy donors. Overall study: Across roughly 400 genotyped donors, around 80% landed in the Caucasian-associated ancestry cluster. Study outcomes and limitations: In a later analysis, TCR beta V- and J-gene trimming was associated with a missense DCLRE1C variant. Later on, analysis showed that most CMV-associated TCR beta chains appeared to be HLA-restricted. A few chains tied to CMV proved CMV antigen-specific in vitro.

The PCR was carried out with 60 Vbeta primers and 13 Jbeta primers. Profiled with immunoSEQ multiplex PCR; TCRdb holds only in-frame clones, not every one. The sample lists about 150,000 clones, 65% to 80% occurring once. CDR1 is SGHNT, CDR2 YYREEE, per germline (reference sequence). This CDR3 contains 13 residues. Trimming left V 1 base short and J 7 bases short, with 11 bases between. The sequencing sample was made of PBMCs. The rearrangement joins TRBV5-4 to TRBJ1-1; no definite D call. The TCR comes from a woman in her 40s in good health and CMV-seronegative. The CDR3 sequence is CASSLLEADEAFF. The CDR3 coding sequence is TGTGCCAGCAGCTTGTTAGAGGCAGATGAAGCTTTCTTT.